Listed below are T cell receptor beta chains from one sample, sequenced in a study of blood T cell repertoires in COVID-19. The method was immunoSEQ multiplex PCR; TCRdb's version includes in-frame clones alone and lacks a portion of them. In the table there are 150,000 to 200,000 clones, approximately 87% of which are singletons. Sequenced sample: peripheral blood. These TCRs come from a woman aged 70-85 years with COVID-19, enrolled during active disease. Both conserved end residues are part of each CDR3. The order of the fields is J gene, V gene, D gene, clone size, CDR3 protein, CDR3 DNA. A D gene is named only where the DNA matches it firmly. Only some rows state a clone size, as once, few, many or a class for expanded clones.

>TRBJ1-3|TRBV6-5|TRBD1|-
CASRDRGRNTIYF
TGTGCCAGCAGGGACAGGGGGAGAAACACCATATATTTT
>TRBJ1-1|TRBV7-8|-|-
CASSLGQGWAFF
TGTGCCAGCAGCTTAGGGCAGGGCTGGGCTTTCTTT
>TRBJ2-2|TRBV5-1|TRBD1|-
CASSGTGNTGELFF
TGCGCCAGCTCTGGGACAGGGAACACCGGGGAGCTGTTTTTT
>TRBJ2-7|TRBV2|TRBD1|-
CASSGQGAGYEQYF
TGTGCCAGCAGTGGGCAGGGGGCCGGCTACGAGCAGTACTTC
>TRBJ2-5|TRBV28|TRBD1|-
CASRGDRFQETQYF
TGTGCCAGCAGAGGGGACAGGTTCCAAGAGACCCAGTACTTC
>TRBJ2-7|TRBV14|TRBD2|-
CASSRRTSSWYEQYF
TGTGCCAGCAGCCGCCGGACTAGCTCTTGGTACGAGCAGTACTTC
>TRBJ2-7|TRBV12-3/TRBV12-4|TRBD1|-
CASSLTGAYEQYF
TGTGCCAGCAGCTTGACAGGGGCCTACGAGCAGTACTTC
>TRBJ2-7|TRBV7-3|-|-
CASSFEPSYEQYF
TGTGCCAGCAGCTTCGAGCCCTCCTACGAGCAGTACTTC
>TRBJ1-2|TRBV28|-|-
CASSLSGLYGYTF
TGTGCCAGCAGTTTATCAGGGCTTTATGGCTACACCTTC
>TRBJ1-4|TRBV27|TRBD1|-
CASSLEPRTGYEKLFF
TGTGCCAGCAGTTTAGAACCCCGGACAGGGTATGAAAAACTGTTTTTT
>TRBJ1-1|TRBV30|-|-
CAWRTVTGEAFF
TGTGCCTGGAGGACTGTGACCGGTGAAGCTTTCTTT
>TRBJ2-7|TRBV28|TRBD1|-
CASSSSGTGEKQYF
TGTGCCAGCAGTTCCTCCGGGACAGGGGAAAAGCAGTACTTC
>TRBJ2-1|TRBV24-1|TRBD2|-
CATLRSGLAGENEQFF
TGTGCCACTCTTAGATCGGGACTAGCGGGAGAGAATGAGCAGTTCTTC
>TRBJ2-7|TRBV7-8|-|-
CASSYRVGSYEQYF
TGTGCCAGCAGCTACAGGGTGGGCTCCTACGAGCAGTACTTC
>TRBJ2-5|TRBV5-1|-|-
CASSFKETQYF
TGCGCCAGCAGCTTCAAAGAGACCCAGTACTTC
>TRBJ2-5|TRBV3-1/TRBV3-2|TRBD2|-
CASSQSGRGETQYF
TGTGCCAGCAGCCAGAGCGGGAGAGGAGAGACCCAGTACTTC
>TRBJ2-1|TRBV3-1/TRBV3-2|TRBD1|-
CASSQPGTGGVYEQFF
TGTGCCAGCAGCCAGCCAGGGACAGGGGGAGTCTATGAGCAGTTCTTC
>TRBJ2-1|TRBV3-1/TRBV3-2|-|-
CASSLPGAASNEQFF
TGTGCCAGCAGCCTCCCCGGTGCGGCTAGCAATGAGCAGTTCTTC
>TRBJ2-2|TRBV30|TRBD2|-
CAWSSGDNTGELFF
TGTGCCTGGAGTAGCGGGGACAACACCGGGGAGCTGTTTTTT
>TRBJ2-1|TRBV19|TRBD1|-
CASSDGGQGEKGEQFF
TGTGCCAGTAGTGATGGGGGACAGGGGGAAAAAGGTGAGCAGTTCTTC
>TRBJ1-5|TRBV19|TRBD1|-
CASSMGQAWGDQPQHF
TGTGCCAGTAGTATGGGACAGGCTTGGGGGGATCAGCCCCAGCATTTT
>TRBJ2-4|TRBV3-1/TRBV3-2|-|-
CASSQDFSGAKNIQYF
TGTGCCAGCAGCCAAGATTTTTCGGGAGCCAAAAACATTCAGTACTTC
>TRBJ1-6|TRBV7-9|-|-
CASSLWSDNSPLHF
TGTGCCAGCAGCTTATGGTCGGATAATTCACCCCTCCACTTT
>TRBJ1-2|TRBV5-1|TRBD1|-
CASAGGSYGYTF
TGCGCCAGCGCAGGGGGCAGCTATGGCTACACCTTC
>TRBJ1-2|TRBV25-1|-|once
CASSIHSAGVGYGYTF
TGTGCCAGCAGTATTCATTCGGCAGGGGTAGGGTATGGCTACACCTTC
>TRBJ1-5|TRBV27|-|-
CASRPDRSNQPQHF
TGTGCCAGCAGGCCAGACAGGAGCAATCAGCCCCAGCATTTT
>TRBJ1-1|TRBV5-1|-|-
CASSFDPDPGTEAFF
TGCGCCAGCAGCTTCGACCCGGATCCGGGGACTGAAGCTTTCTTT
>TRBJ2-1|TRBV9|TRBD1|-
CASSAGTGVRGEQFF
TGTGCCAGCAGCGCTGGGACAGGGGTAAGAGGCGAGCAGTTCTTC
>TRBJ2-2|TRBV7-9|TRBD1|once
CASSTGTGRAGELFF
TGTGCCAGCAGCACAGGGACAGGGAGGGCTGGGGAGCTGTTTTTT
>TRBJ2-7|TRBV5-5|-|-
CASSRRDSLVHEQYF
TGTGCCAGCAGCCGGAGGGACAGTTTGGTCCACGAGCAGTACTTC
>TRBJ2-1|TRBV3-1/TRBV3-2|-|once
CASSQDLNRYNEQFF
TGTGCCAGCAGCCAAGATCTTAACAGATACAATGAGCAGTTCTTC
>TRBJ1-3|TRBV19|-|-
CASNKGVAGNTIYF
TGTGCCAGTAACAAAGGGGTTGCTGGAAACACCATATATTTT
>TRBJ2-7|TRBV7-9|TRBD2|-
CASSETSGAYEQYF
TGTGCCAGCAGCGAAACTAGCGGGGCCTACGAGCAGTACTTC
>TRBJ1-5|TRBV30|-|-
CAWSVTQSGNQPQHF
TGTGCCTGGAGTGTTACCCAATCGGGCAATCAGCCCCAGCATTTT
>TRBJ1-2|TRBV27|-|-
CASSSSAGTSTYGYTF
TGTGCCAGCAGTAGTTCTGCCGGGACAAGCACCTATGGCTACACCTTC
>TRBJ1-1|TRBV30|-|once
CAWIVRVTTEAFF
TGTGCCTGGATCGTCAGGGTGACCACTGAAGCTTTCTTT
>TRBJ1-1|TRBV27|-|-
CASSLTGNTEAFF
TGTGCCAGCAGTTTGACTGGGAACACTGAAGCTTTCTTT
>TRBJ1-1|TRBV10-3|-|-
CAISEYLNRANTEAFF
TGTGCCATCAGTGAGTACTTGAACAGGGCGAACACTGAAGCTTTCTTT
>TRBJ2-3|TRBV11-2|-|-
CASSLDRGPRTDTQYF
TGTGCCAGCAGCTTAGATCGGGGTCCCCGCACAGATACGCAGTATTTT
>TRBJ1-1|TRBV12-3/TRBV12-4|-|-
CASSPLLRGLAFF
TGTGCCAGCAGCCCTCTGTTGCGCGGCTTGGCTTTCTTT
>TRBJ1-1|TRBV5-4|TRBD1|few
CASSPRQGLGTEAFF
TGTGCCAGCAGCCCCAGACAGGGGTTGGGGACTGAAGCTTTCTTT
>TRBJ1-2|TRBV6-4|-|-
CASSISQGRADGYTF
TGTGCCAGCAGCATAAGTCAGGGGCGAGCCGATGGCTACACCTTC
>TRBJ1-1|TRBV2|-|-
CASREQGTEAFF
TGTGCCAGCAGGGAACAGGGCACTGAAGCTTTCTTT
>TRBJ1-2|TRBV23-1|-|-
CASSQRGGYTF
TGCGCCAGCAGTCAACGGGGTGGCTACACCTTC
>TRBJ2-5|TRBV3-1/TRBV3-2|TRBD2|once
CASSLGTSGGETQYF
TGTGCCAGCAGCCTTGGGACTAGCGGAGGAGAGACCCAGTACTTC
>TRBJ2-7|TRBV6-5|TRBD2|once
CASSYSGGSVSEQYF
TGTGCCAGCAGTTATAGTGGCGGGAGTGTGTCCGAGCAGTACTTC
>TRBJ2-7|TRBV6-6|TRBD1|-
CASSYGTGGTYEQYF
TGTGCCAGCAGTTACGGGACAGGGGGAACCTACGAGCAGTACTTC
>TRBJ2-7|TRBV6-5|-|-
CASRRFGSYEQYF
TGTGCCAGCAGGAGATTCGGGAGCTACGAGCAGTACTTC
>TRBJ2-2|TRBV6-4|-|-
CASSPGFDSGELFF
TGTGCCAGCAGCCCAGGGTTCGACTCCGGGGAGCTGTTTTTT
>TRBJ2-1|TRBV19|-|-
CASSTPSNEQFF
TGTGCCAGTAGTACCCCATCCAATGAGCAGTTCTTC
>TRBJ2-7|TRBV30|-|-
CAWSLDWANEQYF
TGTGCCTGGAGTCTGGACTGGGCCAACGAGCAGTACTTC
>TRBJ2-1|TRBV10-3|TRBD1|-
CASMPGQYNEQFF
TGTGCCTCGATGCCGGGACAGTACAATGAGCAGTTCTTC
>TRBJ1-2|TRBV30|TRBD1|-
CAWSNRGQGNYGYTF
TGTGCCTGGAGTAACAGGGGGCAGGGGAACTATGGCTACACCTTC
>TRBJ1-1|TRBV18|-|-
CASSPTGNTEAFF
TGTGCCAGCTCACCGACAGGGAACACTGAAGCTTTCTTT
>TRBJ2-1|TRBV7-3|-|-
CASSLGGSAYNEQFF
TGTGCCAGCAGCTTAGGGGGCTCCGCCTACAATGAGCAGTTCTTC
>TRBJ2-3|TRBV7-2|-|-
CASSLAGVVDTQYF
TGTGCCAGCAGCTTAGCGGGAGTGGTGGATACGCAGTATTTT